The entry below describes one TCR beta chain. Its specificity is not known. Repertoires were generated with immunoSEQ multiplex PCR, while TCRdb's copy carries only in-frame clones and drops some. The repertoire holds about 120,000 clones, with approximately 95% as singletons. Trimming cost V 5 bases and J 2 bases; bases outside gene matches: 6. From germline, CDR1 is MNHEY and CDR2 SMNVEV (reference sequence). The CDR3 contains 15 residues. This entry is derived from a study of graft-versus-host responses after intestinal transplantation. Looking at the study overall: Each transplant was multivisceral, liver-intestinal, or isolated intestinal. The study, taken as a whole, reports: Those patients showing graft-donor T cell macrochimerism displayed high graft-versus-host to host-versus-graft clonal ratios in allografts. The authors found GvH clones in recipient marrow, some appearing first in ileum or blood.

The sequence derives from a human donor who received an intestinal transplant. This material consisted of unstimulated CD8+ T cells sorted from spleen or lymph node cells, taken before intestinal transplant. The chain employs TRBV27 and TRBJ2-1, with 7 bases fitting TRBD1. CDR3 nucleotides: TGTGCCAGCAGTCCGGGACAGATGACCTACAATGAGCAGTTCTTC. Translated: CASSPGQMTYNEQFF.